Below are 17 T cell receptor beta chains sequenced from a single sample in a study of blood T cell repertoires in COVID-19. The protocol was immunoSEQ multiplex PCR, while the TCRdb copy is restricted to in-frame clones and leaves out a portion. The table lists some 150,000 clones, about 90% of them singletons. Sequenced input: peripheral blood. Receptors originate from a woman in her sixties with COVID-19, enrolled during active disease.

The rearrangement joins TRBV6-6 to TRBJ2-2; 8 nucleotides align to TRBD1. Germline loops: CDR1 MNHNY, CDR2 SVGAGI (reference sequence). This CDR3 contains 15 residues. The V gene end was trimmed by 8 bases and the J gene end by 1 base; junction bases not matched to a gene: 6. The CDR3 region is CASDRTGMNTGELFF. The CDR3 nucleotides read TGTGCCAGCGACCGGACAGGGATGAACACCGGGGAGCTGTTTTTT.

The chain is built from TRBV4-1 and TRBJ1-4, with D unresolved. The CDR3 contains 16 residues. Trimming stripped 3 bases from V and 9 bases from J, with 20 bases between. Germline V gene data show CDR1 as MGHRA and CDR2 as YSYEKL. CDR3 sequence reads: CASSQEAAVVIQKLFF. CDR3 coding DNA: TGCGCCAGCAGCCAGGAGGCGGCAGTGGTAATTCAAAAACTGTTTTTT.

CDR3 sequence: CASSPPLGGGEQFF. CDR3 DNA sequence: TGTGCCAGCTCACCACCCCTAGGGGGTGGTGAGCAGTTCTTC. The chain couples TRBV18 to TRBJ2-1; TRBD1 is a possible D gene (6 bases). Looked up from germline, CDR1 is KGHSH and CDR2 is LQKENI. This CDR3 comprises 14 residues. The germline V and J ends were trimmed by 0 bases and 9 bases, with 12 bases remaining between them.

This clone was found a few times. The CDR3 DNA reads TGTGCCACCAGTGCCTCAGGGTCCTCCTACGAGCAGTACTTC. It specifies CATSASGSSYEQYF. The chain couples TRBV24-1 to TRBJ2-7, with D maybe TRBD1 (5 bases). The CDR3 has 14 residues. Trimming pared 5 bases from V and 0 bases from J, leaving 10 bases between. The V gene's germline CDR1 is KGHDR and CDR2 SFDVKD.

This clone was seen once. The V call is TRBV4-3, the J call TRBJ2-1; TRBD2 matches 9 bases. This CDR3 has 17 amino acids. Germline CDR1 reads LGHNA; CDR2 reads YSLEER. V shed 0 bases and J 3 bases; nucleotides not matched to a gene: 6. CDR3 in DNA: TGCGCCAGCAGCCAAGAGACGGAGCGGGAGGTCTACAATGAGCAGTTCTTC. Encoded protein: CASSQETEREVYNEQFF.

The rearrangement uses TRBV19 and TRBJ2-1; 9 bases match TRBD2. Trimming at V came to 6 bases and at J to 1 base, leaving 7 bases not matched to a gene. Germline assignment: CDR1 LNHDA and CDR2 SQIVND (reference sequence). The CDR3 extends over 16 amino acids. The DNA of the CDR3 is TGTGCCAGTAGCATTAGCGGGGGTGCGTCCTACAATGAGCAGTTCTTC. Translating it yields CASSISGGASYNEQFF.

The chain carries TRBV7-2 and TRBJ1-1; TRBD1 matches at 8 bases. Germline V gene data show CDR1 as SGHTA and CDR2 as FQGNSA. The ends lost 5 bases at V and 2 bases at J; junction bases unmatched: 4. The CDR3 length is 14 residues. The CDR3 nucleotides read TGTGCCAGCAGCCGGGACAGGAGTAACACTGAAGCTTTCTTT. This encodes CASSRDRSNTEAFF.

The rearrangement links TRBV4-3 to TRBJ2-2; 10 positions match TRBD1. The J segment lost 2 bases and the V segment lost 3 bases, leaving 3 bases of the junction unmatched. The CDR3 contains 16 residues. CDR1 LGHNA and CDR2 YSLEER come from the germline V gene. The CDR3 DNA reads TGCGCCAGCAGCCATAGACAGGGGGCCAACACCGGGGAGCTGTTTTTT. Translating gives CASSHRQGANTGELFF.

CDR3 nucleotide sequence: TGTGCCAGCAGACGCCCGGGACAGGGACTAAGTGGCTACACCTTC. Its protein product is CASRRPGQGLSGYTF. The gene calls are TRBV11-2 and TRBJ1-2, with 9 nucleotides matching TRBD1. Trimming cost V 6 bases and J 7 bases; bases outside gene matches: 12. This CDR3 is 15 amino acids long. Per germline, CDR1 SGHAT and CDR2 FQNNGV.

This chain joins TRBV10-1 and TRBJ2-2; 12 bases map to TRBD2. V dropped 9 bases and J dropped 5; count of bases not matched to a gene: 4. The CDR3 length is 14 residues. Germline loops: CDR1 WNHNN, CDR2 SYGVQD (reference sequence). The CDR3 here is CASSLAGGTGELFF. The CDR3 DNA follows: TGCGCCAGTTCCCTAGCGGGAGGGACCGGGGAGCTGTTTTTT.

Comments on this clone: One end of the junction fails to match germline, which may point to a read error. The chain couples TRBV7-2 to TRBJ1-1; possibly TRBD1 for D (6 bases). There are 15 residues in the CDR3. In germline, CDR1 is SGHTA, CDR2 FQGNSA. CDR3 nucleotide sequence: TGTGTCAGCAGCTTTCGAGGGGGTTCGAACACTGAAGCTTTCTTT. This codes for CVSSFRGGSNTEAFF.

V and J are TRBV25-1 and TRBJ2-2; 8 positions agree with TRBD2. The CDR3 length is 17 residues. The junction had 5 bases not matched to a gene; V was cut back by 1 base and J by 1 base. Germline lookup yields CDR1 MGHDK and CDR2 SYGVNS. The CDR3 is CASSELAGGWNTGELFF. CDR3 coding DNA: TGTGCCAGCAGTGAATTGGCGGGAGGCTGGAACACCGGGGAGCTGTTTTTT.

This chain joins TRBV7-6 and TRBJ2-7, with a tentative D call TRBD2 (5 bases). From germline, CDR1 is SGHVS and CDR2 FNYEAQ. The germline V and J ends were trimmed by 3 bases and 2 bases, with 5 bases remaining between them. CDR3 length: 12 residues. The CDR3 is CASSFGAYEQYF. The CDR3 DNA is TGTGCCAGCAGCTTCGGGGCCTACGAGCAGTACTTC.

The chain is built from TRBV7-3 and TRBJ1-3; 9 bases agree with TRBD1. Germline V lookup: CDR1 SGHTA, CDR2 FQGTGA. V was clipped by 2 bases and J by 0 bases; unmatched bases: 5. The CDR3 spans 17 residues. The CDR3 sequence: CASSLSKTGGSGNTIYF. The CDR3 nucleotides are TGTGCCAGCAGCTTATCCAAGACAGGGGGCTCTGGAAACACCATATATTTT.

This clone was observed a single time. The gene calls are TRBV10-2 and TRBJ1-1, with 9 bases identical to TRBD1. V shed 2 bases and J 4 bases; nucleotides not matched to a gene: 8. This CDR3 spans 16 amino acids. The germline V gene has CDR1 WSHSY and CDR2 SAAADI. The CDR3: CASSEGVQGAPTEAFF. CDR3 sequence (DNA): TGCGCCAGCAGTGAGGGGGTACAGGGGGCGCCCACTGAAGCTTTCTTT.

This clone was detected once. The chain is built from TRBV5-1 and TRBJ1-2; 7 nucleotides agree with TRBD1. The CDR3 runs 15 residues. The J segment lost 4 bases and the V segment lost 4 bases, leaving 10 bases of the junction unmatched. Germline V gene lookup returns CDR1 SGHRS and CDR2 YFSETQ. CDR3 nucleotide sequence: TGCGCCAGCAGCATGGGACAGACCGATCCCTATGGCTACACCTTC. Its translation: CASSMGQTDPYGYTF.

This clone was seen many times. The V gene is TRBV5-6, the J gene TRBJ1-5; D is uncertain. This CDR3 contains 15 residues. Trimming shortened V by 0 bases and J by 7 bases, and 14 bases separated the two germline ends. The germline V gene has CDR1 SGHDT and CDR2 YYEEEE. CDR3 region: CASSLVQAPNQPQHF. CDR3 coding DNA: TGTGCCAGCAGCTTGGTGCAGGCCCCCAACCAGCCCCAGCATTTT.